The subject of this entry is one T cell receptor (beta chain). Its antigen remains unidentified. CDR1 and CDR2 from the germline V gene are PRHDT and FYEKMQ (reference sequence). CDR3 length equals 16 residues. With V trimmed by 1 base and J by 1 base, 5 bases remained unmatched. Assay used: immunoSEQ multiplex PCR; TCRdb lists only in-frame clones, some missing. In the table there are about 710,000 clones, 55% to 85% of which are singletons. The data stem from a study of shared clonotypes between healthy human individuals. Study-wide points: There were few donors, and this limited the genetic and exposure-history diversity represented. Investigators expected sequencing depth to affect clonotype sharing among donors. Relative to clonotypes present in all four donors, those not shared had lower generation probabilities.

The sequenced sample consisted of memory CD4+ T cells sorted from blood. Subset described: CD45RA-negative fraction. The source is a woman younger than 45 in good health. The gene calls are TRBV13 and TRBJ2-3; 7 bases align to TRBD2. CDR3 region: CASSLVSSGGTDTQYF. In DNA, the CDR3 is TGTGCCAGCAGCTTAGTTTCGAGCGGGGGCACAGATACGCAGTATTTT.